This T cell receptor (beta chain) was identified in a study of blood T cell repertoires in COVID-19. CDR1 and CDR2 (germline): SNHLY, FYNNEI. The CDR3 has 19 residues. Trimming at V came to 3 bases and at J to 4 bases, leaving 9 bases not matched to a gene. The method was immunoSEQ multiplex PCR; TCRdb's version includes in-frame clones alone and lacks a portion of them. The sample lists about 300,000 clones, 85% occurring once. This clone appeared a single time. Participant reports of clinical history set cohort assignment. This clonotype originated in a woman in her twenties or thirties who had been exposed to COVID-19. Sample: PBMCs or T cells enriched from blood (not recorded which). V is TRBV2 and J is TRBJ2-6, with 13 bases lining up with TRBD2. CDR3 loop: CASSDLGLAGSSGANVLTF. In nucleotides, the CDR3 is TGTGCCAGCAGTGATCTGGGACTAGCGGGGTCCTCCGGGGCCAACGTCCTGACTTTC.